This T cell receptor (beta chain) was identified in a study of blood T cell repertoires in COVID-19. For the study at large: PBMCs, B-cell-depleted T cells, or T cells provided the cDNA or gDNA that made up the material.

The CDR3 has 13 amino acids. Germline-derived CDR1 and CDR2 are LNHDA and SQIVND (reference sequence). The V end was cut by 1 base, the J end by 2 bases, with 6 bases between. Original handling: Amplification of reference gene primers was used by the study to estimate nucleated cell counts. Clones were sequenced by immunoSEQ multiplex PCR, and TCRdb holds only the in-frame ones, with some missing. That table is the source of V, J and clone size, and D and trimming were worked out from the DNA. The table shows some 370,000 clones, with around 90% occurring only once. This clone was recorded only once. The gene calls are TRBV19 and TRBJ2-7, with D unclear. This clonotype was obtained from a man in his forties or fifties with acute or convalescent COVID-19. The specimen was peripheral blood. CDR3 loop: CASSIGAAYEQYF. In nucleotides, the CDR3 is TGTGCCAGTAGTATAGGGGCAGCCTACGAGCAGTACTTC.